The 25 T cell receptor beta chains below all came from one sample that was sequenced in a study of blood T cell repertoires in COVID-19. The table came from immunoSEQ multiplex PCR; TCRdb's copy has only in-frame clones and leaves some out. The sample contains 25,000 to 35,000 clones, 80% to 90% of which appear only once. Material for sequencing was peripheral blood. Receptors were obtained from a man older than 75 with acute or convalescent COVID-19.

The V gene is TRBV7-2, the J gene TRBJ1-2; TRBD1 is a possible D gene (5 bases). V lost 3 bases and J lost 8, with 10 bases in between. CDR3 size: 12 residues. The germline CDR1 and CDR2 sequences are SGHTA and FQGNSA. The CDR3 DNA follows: TGTGCCAGCAGCTTCGGGGGAGGGGGCTACACCTTC. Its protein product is CASSFGGGGYTF.

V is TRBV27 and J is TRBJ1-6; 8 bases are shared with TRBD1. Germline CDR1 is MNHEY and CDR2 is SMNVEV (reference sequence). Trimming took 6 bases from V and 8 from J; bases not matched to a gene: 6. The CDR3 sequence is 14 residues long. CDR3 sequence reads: CASSPGTGYSPLHF. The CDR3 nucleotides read TGTGCCAGCAGCCCGGGGACAGGCTATTCACCCCTCCACTTT.

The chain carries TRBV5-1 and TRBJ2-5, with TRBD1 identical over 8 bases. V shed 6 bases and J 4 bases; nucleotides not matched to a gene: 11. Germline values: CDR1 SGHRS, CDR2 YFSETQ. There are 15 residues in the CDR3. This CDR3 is CASNGAGGGRETQYF. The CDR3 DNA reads TGCGCCAGCAACGGGGCAGGGGGCGGGCGAGAGACCCAGTACTTC.

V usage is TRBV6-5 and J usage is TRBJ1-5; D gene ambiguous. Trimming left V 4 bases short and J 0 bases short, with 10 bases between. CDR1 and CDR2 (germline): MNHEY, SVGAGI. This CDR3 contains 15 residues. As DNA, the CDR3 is TGTGCCAGCAGTTGGGCGGGAGATAGCAATCAGCCCCAGCATTTT. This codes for CASSWAGDSNQPQHF.

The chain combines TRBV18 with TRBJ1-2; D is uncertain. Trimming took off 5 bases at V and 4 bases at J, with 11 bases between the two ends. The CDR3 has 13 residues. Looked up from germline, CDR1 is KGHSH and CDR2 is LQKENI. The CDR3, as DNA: TGTGCCAGCTCATCCGGAGACGGCTATGGCTACACCTTC. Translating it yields CASSSGDGYGYTF.

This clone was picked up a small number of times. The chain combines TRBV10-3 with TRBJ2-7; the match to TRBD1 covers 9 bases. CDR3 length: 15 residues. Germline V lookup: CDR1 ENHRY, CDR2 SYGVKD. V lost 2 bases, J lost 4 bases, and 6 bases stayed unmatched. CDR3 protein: CAISEGTGRGYEQYF. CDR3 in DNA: TGTGCCATCAGTGAGGGGACAGGGAGGGGGTACGAGCAGTACTTC.

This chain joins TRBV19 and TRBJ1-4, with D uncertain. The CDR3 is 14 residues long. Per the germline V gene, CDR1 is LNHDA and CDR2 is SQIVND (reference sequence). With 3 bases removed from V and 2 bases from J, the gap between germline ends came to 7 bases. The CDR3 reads CASSIGVTNEKLFF. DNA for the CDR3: TGTGCCAGTAGTATCGGGGTTACTAATGAAAAACTGTTTTTT.

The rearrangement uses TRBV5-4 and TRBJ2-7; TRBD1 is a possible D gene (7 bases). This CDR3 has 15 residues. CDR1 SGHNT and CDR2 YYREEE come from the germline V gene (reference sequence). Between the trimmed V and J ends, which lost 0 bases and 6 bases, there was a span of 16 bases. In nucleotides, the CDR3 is TGTGCCAGCAGCTTGGAGCCAGGGGGGCCATCCGAGCAGTACTTC. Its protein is CASSLEPGGPSEQYF.

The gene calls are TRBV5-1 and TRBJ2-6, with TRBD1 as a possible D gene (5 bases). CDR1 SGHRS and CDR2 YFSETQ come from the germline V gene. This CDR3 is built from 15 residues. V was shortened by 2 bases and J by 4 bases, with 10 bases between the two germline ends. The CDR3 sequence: CASSFGQGGANVLTF. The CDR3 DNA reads TGCGCCAGCAGCTTCGGACAAGGAGGGGCCAACGTCCTGACTTTC.

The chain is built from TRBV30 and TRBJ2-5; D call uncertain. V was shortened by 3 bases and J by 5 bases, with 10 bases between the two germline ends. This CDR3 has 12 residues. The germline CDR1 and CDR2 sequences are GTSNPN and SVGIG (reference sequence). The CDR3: CAWSATHETQYF. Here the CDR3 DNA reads TGTGCCTGGAGCGCCACACATGAGACCCAGTACTTC.

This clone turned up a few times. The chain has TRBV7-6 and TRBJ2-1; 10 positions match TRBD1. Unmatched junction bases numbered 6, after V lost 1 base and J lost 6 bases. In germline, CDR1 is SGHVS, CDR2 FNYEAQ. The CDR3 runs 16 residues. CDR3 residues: CASSLVGTGVLNEQFF. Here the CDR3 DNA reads TGTGCCAGCAGCTTAGTGGGGACAGGGGTACTCAATGAGCAGTTCTTC.

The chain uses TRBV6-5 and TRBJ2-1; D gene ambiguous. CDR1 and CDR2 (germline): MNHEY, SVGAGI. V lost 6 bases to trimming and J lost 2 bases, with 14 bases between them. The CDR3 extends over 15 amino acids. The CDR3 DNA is TGTGCCAGCAGAAGAGAACTTCACCCCTACAATGAGCAGTTCTTC. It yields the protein CASRRELHPYNEQFF.

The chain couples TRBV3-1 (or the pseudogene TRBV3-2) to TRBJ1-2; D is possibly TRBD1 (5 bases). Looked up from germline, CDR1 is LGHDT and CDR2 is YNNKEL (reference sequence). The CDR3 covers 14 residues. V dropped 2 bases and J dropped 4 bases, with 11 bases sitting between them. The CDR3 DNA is TGTGCCAGCAGCCAATCAGCTAGGGGCTATGGCTACACCTTC. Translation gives CASSQSARGYGYTF.

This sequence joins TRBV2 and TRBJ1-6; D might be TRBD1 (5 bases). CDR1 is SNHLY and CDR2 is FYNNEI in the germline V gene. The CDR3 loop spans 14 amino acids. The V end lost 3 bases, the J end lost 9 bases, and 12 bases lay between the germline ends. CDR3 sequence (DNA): TGTGCCAGCAGTGAGGCTCGGGGGAGTTCACCCCTCCACTTT. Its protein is CASSEARGSSPLHF. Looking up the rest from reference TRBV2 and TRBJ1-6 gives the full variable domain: EPEVTQTPSHQVTQMGQEVILRCVPISNHLYFYWYRQILGQKVEFLVSFYNNEISEKSEIFDDQFSVERPDGSNFTLKIRSTKLEDSAMYFCASSEARGSSPLHFGNGTRLTVT.

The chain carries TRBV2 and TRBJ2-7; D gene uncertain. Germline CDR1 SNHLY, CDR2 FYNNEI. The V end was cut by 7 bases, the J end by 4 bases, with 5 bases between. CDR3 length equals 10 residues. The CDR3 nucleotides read TGTGCCAGCACCGTATACGAGCAGTACTTC. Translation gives CASTVYEQYF.

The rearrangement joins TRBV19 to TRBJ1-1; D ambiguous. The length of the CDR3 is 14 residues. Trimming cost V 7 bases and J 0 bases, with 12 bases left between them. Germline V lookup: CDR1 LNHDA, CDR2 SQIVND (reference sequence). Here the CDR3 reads CASKGGELNTEAFF. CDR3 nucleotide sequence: TGTGCCAGTAAGGGCGGGGAGCTGAACACTGAAGCTTTCTTT.

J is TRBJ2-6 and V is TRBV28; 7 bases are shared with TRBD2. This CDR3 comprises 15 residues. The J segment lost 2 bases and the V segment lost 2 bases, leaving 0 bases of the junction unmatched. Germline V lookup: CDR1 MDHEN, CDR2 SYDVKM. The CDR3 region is CASSLRGAGANVLTF. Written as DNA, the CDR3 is TGTGCCAGCAGTTTACGGGGGGCTGGGGCCAACGTCCTGACTTTC.

CDR3 sequence: CASSITRDSNEQYF. CDR3 DNA: TGTGCCAGTAGTATAACACGGGATTCCAACGAGCAGTACTTC. V gene TRBV19 combines with J gene TRBJ2-7; TRBD2 might be the D (5 bases). Germline CDR1 LNHDA, CDR2 SQIVND (reference sequence). Between the trimmed V and J ends, which lost 2 bases and 5 bases, there was a span of 13 bases. This CDR3 contains 14 residues.

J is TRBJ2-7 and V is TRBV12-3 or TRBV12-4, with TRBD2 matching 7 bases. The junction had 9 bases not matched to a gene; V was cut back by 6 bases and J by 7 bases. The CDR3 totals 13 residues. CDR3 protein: CASSWGRGWEQYF. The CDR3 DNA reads TGTGCCAGCAGCTGGGGGAGGGGTTGGGAGCAGTACTTC.

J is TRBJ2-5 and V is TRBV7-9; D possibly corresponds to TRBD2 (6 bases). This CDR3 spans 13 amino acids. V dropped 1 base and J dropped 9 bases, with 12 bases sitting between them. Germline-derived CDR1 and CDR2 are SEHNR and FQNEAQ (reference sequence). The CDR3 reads CASSLGTAGPQYF. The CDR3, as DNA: TGTGCCAGCAGCTTAGGCACGGCGGGGCCCCAGTACTTC.

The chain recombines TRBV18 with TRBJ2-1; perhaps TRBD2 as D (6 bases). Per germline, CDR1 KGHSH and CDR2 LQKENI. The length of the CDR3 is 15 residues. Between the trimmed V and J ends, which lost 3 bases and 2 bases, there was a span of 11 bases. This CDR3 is CASSPGGLTYNEQFF. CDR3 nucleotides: TGTGCCAGCTCACCGGGGGGATTAACCTACAATGAGCAGTTCTTC.

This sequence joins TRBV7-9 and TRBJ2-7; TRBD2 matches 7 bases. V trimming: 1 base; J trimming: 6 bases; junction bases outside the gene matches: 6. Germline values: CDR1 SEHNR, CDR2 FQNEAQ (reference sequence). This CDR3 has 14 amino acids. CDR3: CASSLGGGTPEQYF. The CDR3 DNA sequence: TGTGCCAGCAGCTTAGGGGGGGGGACCCCCGAGCAGTACTTC.

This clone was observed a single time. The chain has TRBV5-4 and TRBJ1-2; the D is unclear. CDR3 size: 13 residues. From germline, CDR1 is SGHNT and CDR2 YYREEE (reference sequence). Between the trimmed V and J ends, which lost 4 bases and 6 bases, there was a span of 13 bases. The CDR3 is CASSTEAGNGYTF. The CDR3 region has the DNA TGTGCCAGCAGCACTGAGGCTGGAAATGGCTACACCTTC.

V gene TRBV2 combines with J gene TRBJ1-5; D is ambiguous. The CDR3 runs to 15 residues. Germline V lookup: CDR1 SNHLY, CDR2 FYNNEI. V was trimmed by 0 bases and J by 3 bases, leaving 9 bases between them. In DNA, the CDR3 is TGTGCCAGCAGTGAAGCGCGGGGTCCCAATCAGCCCCAGCATTTT. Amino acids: CASSEARGPNQPQHF.

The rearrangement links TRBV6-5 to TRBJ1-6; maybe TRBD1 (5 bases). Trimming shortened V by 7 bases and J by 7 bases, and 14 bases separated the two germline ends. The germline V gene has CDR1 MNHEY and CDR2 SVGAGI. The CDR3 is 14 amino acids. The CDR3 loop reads CASTQGSENSPLHF. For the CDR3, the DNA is TGTGCCAGCACCCAGGGTTCGGAGAATTCACCCCTCCACTTT.